The entry below describes one T cell receptor beta chain. The controls were healthy donors who were matched for age and sex. Through negative isolation, CD4+ and CD8+ T cells were obtained, while TEMRA cells were enriched using FACS. The record originates from a study of CD8 T cells in Susac syndrome. RNA, at about 0.5 to 1 ug, was reverse transcribed with random hexamers. Across 54 Vbeta and 13 Jbeta, TCR beta CDR3 was amplified with immunoSEQ multiplex PCR. TCRdb re-analysed the immunoSEQ multiplex PCR reads in MiXCR, keeping a single row per CDR3 protein. The table lists about 200,000 distinct CDR3 sequences, over 85% of them singletons. V lost 4 bases and J lost 3; bases outside the gene matches: 2. CDR1 MDHEN and CDR2 SYDVKM come from the germline V gene. The CDR3 runs to 14 residues.

Sample: CD4+ T cells from PBMCs. The chain is built from TRBV28 and TRBJ2-3; 9 bases fit TRBD2. The clonotype comes from a human donor in good health. The CDR3 DNA follows: TGTGCCAGCAGTTCGGCGGGGGGGACAGATACGCAGTATTTT. Translated, it gives CASSSAGGTDTQYF.